Listed here is a single T cell receptor (beta chain). What it binds is unknown. The data were obtained in a study of memory CD4+ T cells and cytomegalovirus serostatus. The wider study: Donors were healthy Belgian adults, 9 or 10 CMV seropositive and around 23 seronegative. General observations from the study: Of about 150 reported CMV TCRbeta sequences, under 70 were found in memory CD4+ repertoires.

The sort gate was single viable CD3+CD4+CD8-CD45RO+ cells for memory CD4+ T cells. Total CD4+ T cells were enriched by CD4 positive selection. This CDR3 has 15 residues. Germline loops: CDR1 MGHRA, CDR2 YSYEKL. Sequencing was performed with immunoSEQ multiplex PCR; in TCRdb, only in-frame clones are kept and a portion is missing. This table holds about 57,000 clones, roughly 80% found once. The source of this sequence is an adult in good health and CMV-seronegative. V and J are TRBV4-1 and TRBJ2-5, with no clear D. TRBJ2-7 explains the end of the DNA better; the J call may be wrong. The sequencing input was memory CD4+ T cells from blood. CDR3: CASSQEGRGNYEQYF. The CDR3 coding sequence is TGCGCCAGCAGCCAAGAGGGTCGCGGAAACTACGAGCAGTACTTC.